This T cell receptor (beta chain) was recorded in a study of beta chain features in type 1 diabetes. This clone showed up just a few times. The antigen remains undetermined. Germline V gene data show CDR1 as KGHSH and CDR2 as LQKENI. This CDR3 comprises 14 residues. V was shortened by 3 bases and J by 3 bases, with 11 bases between the two germline ends. Isolated RNA was reverse transcribed in full, so expressed TCRB transcripts were sequenced. Repertoires were generated with immunoSEQ multiplex PCR, while TCRdb's copy carries only in-frame clones and drops some. Among approximately 470,000 clones listed, around 30% were seen once. Overall study results and limits: Within patients, naive, central memory and Treg TCRB repertoires seemed more similar than within healthy donors. Whether HLA type affects TCRB rearrangement stayed undetermined in the present work. When VDJ junctions were examined, type 1 diabetes patients showed fewer insertions and more deletions.

The sample taken for sequencing was naive CD4+ T cells from blood. The TCR sequence derives from a man aged 18 to 29 in good health. The chain employs TRBV18 and TRBJ1-1, with D uncertain. As DNA, the CDR3 is TGTGCCAGCTCACCCCCCACGAGTGACACTGAAGCTTTCTTT. Protein sequence: CASSPPTSDTEAFF.